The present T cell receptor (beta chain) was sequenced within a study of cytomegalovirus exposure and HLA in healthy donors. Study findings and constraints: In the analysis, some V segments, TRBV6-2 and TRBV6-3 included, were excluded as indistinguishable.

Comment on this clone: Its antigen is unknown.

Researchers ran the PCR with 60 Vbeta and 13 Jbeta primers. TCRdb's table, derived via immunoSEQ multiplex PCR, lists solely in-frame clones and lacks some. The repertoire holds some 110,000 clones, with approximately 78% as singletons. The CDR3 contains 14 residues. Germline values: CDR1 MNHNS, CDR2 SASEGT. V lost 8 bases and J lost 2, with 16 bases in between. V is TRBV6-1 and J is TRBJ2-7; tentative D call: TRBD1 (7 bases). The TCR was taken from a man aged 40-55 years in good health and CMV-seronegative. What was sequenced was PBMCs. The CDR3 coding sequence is TGTGCCAGCCTTTCGCAGGGGGGACCCTACGAGCAGTACTTC. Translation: CASLSQGGPYEQYF.